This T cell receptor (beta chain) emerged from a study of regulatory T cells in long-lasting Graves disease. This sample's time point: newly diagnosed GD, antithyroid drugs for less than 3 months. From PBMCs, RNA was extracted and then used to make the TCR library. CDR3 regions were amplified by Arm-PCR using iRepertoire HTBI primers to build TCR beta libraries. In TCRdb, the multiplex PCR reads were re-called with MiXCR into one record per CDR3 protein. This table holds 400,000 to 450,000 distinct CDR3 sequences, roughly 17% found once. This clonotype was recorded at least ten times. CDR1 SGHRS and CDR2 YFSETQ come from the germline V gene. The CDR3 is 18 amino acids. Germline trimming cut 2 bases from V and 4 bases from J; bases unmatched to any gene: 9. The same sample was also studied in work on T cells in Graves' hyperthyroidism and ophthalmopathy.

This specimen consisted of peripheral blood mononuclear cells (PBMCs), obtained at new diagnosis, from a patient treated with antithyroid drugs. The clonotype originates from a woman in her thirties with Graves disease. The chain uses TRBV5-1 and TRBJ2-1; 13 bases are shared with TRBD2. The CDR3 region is CASSFTTSGRAIYNEQFF. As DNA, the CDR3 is TGCGCCAGCAGCTTTACTACTAGCGGGAGGGCCATTTACAATGAGCAGTTCTTC.